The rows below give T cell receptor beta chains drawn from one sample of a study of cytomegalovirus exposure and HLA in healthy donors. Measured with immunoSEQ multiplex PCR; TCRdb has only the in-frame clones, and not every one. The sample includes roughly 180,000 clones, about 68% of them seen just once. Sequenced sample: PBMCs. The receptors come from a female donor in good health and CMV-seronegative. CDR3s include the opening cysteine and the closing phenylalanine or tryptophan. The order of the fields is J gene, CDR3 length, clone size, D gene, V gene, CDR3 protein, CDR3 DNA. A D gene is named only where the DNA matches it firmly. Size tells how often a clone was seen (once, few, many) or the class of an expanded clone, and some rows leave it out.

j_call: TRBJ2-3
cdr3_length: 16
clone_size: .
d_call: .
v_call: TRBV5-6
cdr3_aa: CASSLERFFNTDTQYF
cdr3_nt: TGTGCCAGCAGCTTGGAGCGGTTTTTCAACACAGATACGCAGTATTTT

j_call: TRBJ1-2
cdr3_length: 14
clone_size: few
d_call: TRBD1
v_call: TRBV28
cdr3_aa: CASSLTAGGYGYTF
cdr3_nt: TGTGCCAGCAGTTTAACCGCAGGGGGGTATGGCTACACCTTC

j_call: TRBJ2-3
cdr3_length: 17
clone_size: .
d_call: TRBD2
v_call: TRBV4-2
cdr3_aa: CASSQVELAGGYNTQYF
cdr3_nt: TGTGCCAGCAGCCAAGTAGAACTAGCGGGGGGTTACAATACGCAGTATTTT

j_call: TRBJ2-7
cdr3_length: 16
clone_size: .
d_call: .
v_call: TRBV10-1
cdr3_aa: CASMAPNPTGPYEQYF
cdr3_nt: TGCGCCAGCATGGCCCCCAACCCGACGGGTCCCTACGAGCAGTACTTC

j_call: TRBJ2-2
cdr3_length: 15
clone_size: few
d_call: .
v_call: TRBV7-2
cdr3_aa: CASSLGGGRTGELFF
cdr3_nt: TGTGCCAGCAGCTTAGGGGGCGGCCGCACCGGGGAGCTGTTTTTT

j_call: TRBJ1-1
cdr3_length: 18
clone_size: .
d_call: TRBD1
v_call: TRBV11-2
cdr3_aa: CASSLFSSRQGKTPEAFF
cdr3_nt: TGTGCCAGCAGCTTATTCAGTTCCCGACAGGGAAAGACGCCTGAAGCTTTCTTT

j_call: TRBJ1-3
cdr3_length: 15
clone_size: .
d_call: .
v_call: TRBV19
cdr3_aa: CASTLHSKRLNTIYF
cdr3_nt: TGTGCCAGTACCTTACACAGTAAACGGCTAAACACCATATATTTT

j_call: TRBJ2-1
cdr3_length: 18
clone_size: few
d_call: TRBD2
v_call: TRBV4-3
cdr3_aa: CASSQELGGRGAYNEQFF
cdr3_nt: TGCGCCAGCAGCCAAGAATTGGGCGGGAGGGGCGCCTACAATGAGCAGTTCTTC

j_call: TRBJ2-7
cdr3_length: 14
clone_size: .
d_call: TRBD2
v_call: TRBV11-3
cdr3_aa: CASSPGGDHYEQYF
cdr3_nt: TGTGCCAGCAGCCCGGGAGGGGACCACTACGAGCAGTACTTC

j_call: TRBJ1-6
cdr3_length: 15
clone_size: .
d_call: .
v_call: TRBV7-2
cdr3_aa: CASSLSGLQNSPLHF
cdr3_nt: TGTGCCAGCAGCTTGTCCGGGTTGCAAAATTCACCCCTCCACTTT

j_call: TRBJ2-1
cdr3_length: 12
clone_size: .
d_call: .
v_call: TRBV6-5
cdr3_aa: CASRGPYNEQFF
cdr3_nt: TGTGCCAGCAGGGGCCCCTACAATGAGCAGTTCTTC

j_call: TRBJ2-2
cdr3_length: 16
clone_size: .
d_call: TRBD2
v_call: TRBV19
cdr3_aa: CATHSNGAGATGELFF
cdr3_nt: TGTGCCACTCATTCCAACGGGGCGGGAGCCACCGGGGAGCTGTTTTTT

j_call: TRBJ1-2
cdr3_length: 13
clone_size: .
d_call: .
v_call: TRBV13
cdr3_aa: CASSTTGDYGYTF
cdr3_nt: TGTGCCAGCAGCACAACCGGGGACTATGGCTACACCTTC

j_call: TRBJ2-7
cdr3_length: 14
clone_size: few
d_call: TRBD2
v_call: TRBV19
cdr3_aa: CASTGLAGSDEQYF
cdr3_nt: TGTGCCAGTACTGGACTAGCGGGAAGCGACGAGCAGTACTTC

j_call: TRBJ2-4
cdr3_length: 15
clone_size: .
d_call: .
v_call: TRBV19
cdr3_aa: CASRRASVAKNIQYF
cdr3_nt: TGTGCCAGTAGGCGGGCCTCTGTAGCCAAAAACATTCAGTACTTC

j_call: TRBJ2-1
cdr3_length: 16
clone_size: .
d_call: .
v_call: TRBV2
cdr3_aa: CASSVPSHRSYNEQFF
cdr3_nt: TGTGCCAGCAGTGTCCCTAGCCACCGCTCCTACAATGAGCAGTTCTTC

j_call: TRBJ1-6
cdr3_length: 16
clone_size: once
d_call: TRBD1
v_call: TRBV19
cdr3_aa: CASSTNRGRENSPLHF
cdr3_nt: TGTGCCAGTAGTACAAACAGGGGACGAGAGAATTCACCCCTCCACTTT

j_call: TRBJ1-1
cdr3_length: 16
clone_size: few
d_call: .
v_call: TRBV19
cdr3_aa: CASSPRGLRGNTEAFF
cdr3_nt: TGTGCCAGTAGTCCGCGGGGACTTCGGGGGAACACTGAAGCTTTCTTT

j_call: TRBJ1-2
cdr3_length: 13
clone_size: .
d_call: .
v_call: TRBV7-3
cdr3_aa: CASSLGLIYGYTF
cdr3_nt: TGTGCCAGCAGCTTAGGACTTATCTATGGCTACACCTTC

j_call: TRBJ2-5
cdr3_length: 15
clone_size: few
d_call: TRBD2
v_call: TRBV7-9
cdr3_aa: CASSLLAAVQETQYF
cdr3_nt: TGTGCCAGCAGCCTACTAGCGGCAGTCCAAGAGACCCAGTACTTC